This TCR beta chain is from a study of long-term antiretroviral therapy in people with HIV (dated by TCRdb to 2021 to 2024). About the study as a whole: Collection of the earliest samples took place about a decade ahead of the 2015 WHO recommendation for immediate ART, at a time when ART was typically delayed until CD4 counts fell. Among the approximately 30 participants with HIV, over nine were female. A retrospective serial study tested whether changes in peripheral blood TRB repertoire composition and diversity were associated with ART initiation and durable HIV suppression. A total of 150 to 200 cryopreserved PBMC samples came from a few dozen adults with confirmed HIV infection and were collected serially over a mean of approximately 6 years (range 1-12). No cross-contamination during QIAcube processing was seen in test extractions of a monoclonal T-cell line run alongside 33 polyclonal samples.

Points the paper makes about the study in general: CDR3 length ranges in HIV repertoires were narrower than in controls, and network structure suggested an antigen-experienced repertoire with only a slight naive shift after ART. Owing to limited PBMC availability, only the TCR beta chain was sequenced, without alpha chain pairing. Unsorted PBMC were profiled instead of sorted CD4+ and CD8+ T cells because pre-ART samples had limited cell numbers. Samples dated from about 2004 to 2018, and the ART regimens used may be less effective than current ones. Inferences about post-ART repertoire changes were limited because no data were available on ART adherence, viral resistance or therapy changes. The repertoire was dominated across all time points by expanded TRB clones identified before ART initiation, although this dominance was seen to fluctuate and to decrease in many PLHIV after ART. Starting ART was linked to a significant rise in TRB diversity, yet even with long-term ART the diversity remained significantly lower than in transplant donor controls.

The immunoSEQ hsTCRB v3.0 assay was used at survey level resolution to sequence the TRB variable region. A depth of about 40,000-50,000 T-cell genomes per sample was targeted for TRB sequencing. An Illumina MiSeq with a v3 150-cycle kit was used to sequence the pooled TRB libraries. The authors' pipeline ran thus. Analysis of repertoires was carried out in R inside a reproducible Nextflow workflow spanning QC, data transformation and analysis. LymphoSeq2, an R package for exploring AIRR-Seq data, was used to implement custom analyses. After excluding several samples that yielded fewer than 5000 total TRB sequences, 190 or so HIV repertoires remained for analysis. Among the approximately 190 retained HIV repertoires, 55 to 65 were collected before ART initiation and 129 after ART initiation. Each repertoire was downsampled to 5000 TRB nucleotide sequences, and summary statistics were averaged across 100 downsampling iterations. TRB sequences were retained for analysis only if CDR3 regions of at least seven amino acids were present. Diversity was assessed using a clonality score derived from Shannon entropy and using the Gini coefficient. In repertoire networks, the top 5000 CDR3 amino acid sequences were linked whenever an edit distance of one separated two sequences. For TRB CDR3 amino acid sequences, antigen specificity groups and MHC restriction were predicted with GLIPH2. To flag known associations with CMV, EBV, HIV or tissue antigens, CDR3 amino acid sequences were compared against VDJdb and McPAS-TCR. Pre-ART, post-ART and control groups were compared with Wilcoxon signed-rank tests and Holm-Bonferroni correction. TCRdb took this table from immuneACCESS and kept in-frame rearrangements with V and J called. Such tables lack part of the clones; where checked against another copy, unresolved V genes explain under half of the gap, and the rest is unexplained. V and J calls and clone size come straight from that table; D and trimming were deduced from the DNA. The sample table records approximately 31,000 clones; 65% to 80% of these occur just once. Of the sample, approximately 7.6% is held by the ten largest clones.

Participants were included only if at least one PBMC sample before ART initiation and at least two post-ART samples were available. Every participant with HIV received treatment in the United States of America. Cryopreserved samples of roughly 0.95-10 million PBMC were thawed and washed before DNA extraction. At the time of the earliest PBMC sample, participants with HIV were aged between roughly 23 and 60 years. Per participant, PBMC samples came from 1-4 timepoints prior to ART initiation and 2-8 timepoints following ART initiation, for a median of 7 samples. For every participant, serial HIV viral load, CD4+ T-cell count, ART history and demographic data were obtained. Genomic DNA was extracted from unsorted PBMC with a Qiagen kit on a QIAcube, processed in batches of 12 samples. CDR3 length: 13 amino acids, cysteine to phenylalanine. The entry retains the CDR3 DNA only, 39 bases that are in frame from base 1. CDR1 and CDR2 were assigned from the germline V gene as SNHLY and FYNNEI. V was cut back by 4 bases and J by 0 bases, leaving a gap of 6 bases between them.

As to this clone: Its antigen is unknown. Within one base of it there is no much larger clone, and no base qualities were kept.

This TCR derives from a woman in her forties or fifties with HIV. Here the chain combines TRBV2 and TRBJ2-5, with no confidently assigned D gene. The sequenced sample was unsorted PBMCs, obtained 3.1 years after starting antiretroviral therapy. The DNA sequence follows: TGTGCCAGCAGTGGACCGTACCAAGAGACCCAGTACTTC. Its amino acids are CASSGPYQETQYF.